The T cell receptor beta chain under discussion was sequenced for a study of high-grade serous ovarian cancer treatment subgroups. Produced via immunoSEQ multiplex PCR; TCRdb's table is partial and in-frame only. Of approximately 15,000 clones listed, approximately 73% are singletons. Tumor samples were taken before definitive surgery or chemotherapy. This receptor was obtained from a human donor with high-grade serous ovarian cancer. Sequenced sample: tumor tissue.

Written as DNA, the CDR3 is TGTGCCAGCAGCGTAGAAGGGGTTAGCGGGGCGACCCAAGAGACCCAGTACTTC. Translating gives CASSVEGVSGATQETQYF. The V call is TRBV9, the J call TRBJ2-5; TRBD2 matches 8 bases. Germline-derived CDR1 and CDR2 are SGDLS and YYNGEE. Trimming took 0 bases from V and 1 from J; bases not matched to a gene: 11. CDR3 length: 18 residues.